This T cell receptor beta chain was profiled in a study of lymphopenia after photon versus proton radiotherapy. Regarding the study as a whole: Post-nadir diversity loss with photons came from oligoclonal expansion, particularly CD8+ Temra cells.

Repertoires were generated with immunoSEQ multiplex PCR, while TCRdb's copy carries only in-frame clones and drops some. This table has more than 80,000 clones, around 83% appearing once. As for this clone: What it binds is unknown.

The CDR3 loop spans 12 amino acids. The V and J ends lost 5 bases and 1 base respectively, with 8 bases between them. Germline CDR1 reads SQVTM; CDR2 reads ANQGSEA. The rearrangement joins TRBV29-1 to TRBJ2-5; D unclear. Sample: peripheral blood, taken from a patient treated with proton-based radiotherapy. This clonotype was sampled from a man aged 60 to 69 with pancreatic cancer. CDR3 region: CSVTLIQETQYF. CDR3 DNA: TGCAGCGTTACACTAATCCAAGAGACCCAGTACTTC.